This TCR beta chain was documented in a study of T cell changes during pregnancy in multiple sclerosis. The assay was immunoSEQ multiplex PCR, and TCRdb's table has in-frame clones only and misses some. Of tens of thousands of clones in the sample, under 90% are singletons; the top ten hold 1.5%. Per germline, CDR1 SGHAT and CDR2 FQNNGV. The CDR3 is 15 amino acids. V was pared by 6 bases and J by 7 bases, with 6 bases of the junction left unmatched. This clonotype originated in a female donor in good health, enrolled as a control in a pregnancy study. This specimen was peripheral blood, taken in the first trimester of pregnancy. This chain links TRBV11-2 with TRBJ2-4; TRBD2 aligns across 13 bases. The CDR3 DNA sequence: TGTGCCAGCAGACTAGCGGGAGGGCCGGGCAACATTCAGTACTTC. It is translated as CASRLAGGPGNIQYF.